A selection of T cell receptor beta chains follows, all from one sample in a study of graft-versus-host responses after intestinal transplantation. Sequencing used immunoSEQ multiplex PCR; TCRdb keeps in-frame clones, though not all of them. Here the sample spans roughly 110,000 clones, 85% to 95% being singletons. Their cognate antigens are unknown. The sample here was unstimulated CD8+ T cells sorted from spleen or lymph node cells, taken before transplant. These receptor sequences come from a human donor who was the organ donor for an intestinal transplant. The conserved cysteine and the conserved F or W are not part of the CDR3 here. A D gene is named only where the DNA matches it firmly. For some rows the clone size is stated as once, few or many, or as a class when expanded; others skip it.

V	size	J	D	CDR3
TRBV4-1	-	TRBJ2-5	-	ASSSVPGPQETQY
TRBV7-9	-	TRBJ1-1	-	ASRSPQGMNTEAF
TRBV7-6	-	TRBJ2-7	-	ASSSVSLARAYEQY
TRBV13	-	TRBJ2-7	TRBD2	ASSLGSGPSYEQY
TRBV27	-	TRBJ2-1	TRBD2	ASSPREGGNEQF
TRBV11-2	-	TRBJ1-2	-	ASSLLGGGAHYGYT
TRBV19	-	TRBJ2-5	TRBD2	ASSGLAGVQETQY
TRBV5-8	-	TRBJ2-7	TRBD1	ASSLDRGLFSYEQY
TRBV5-6	-	TRBJ2-7	-	ASSLPGRYEQY
TRBV4-3	-	TRBJ2-6	-	ASSQARHSGANVLT
TRBV19	-	TRBJ1-5	-	ASSIGGNQPQH
TRBV29-1	-	TRBJ2-5	TRBD2	SVVGGFETQY
TRBV6-5	-	TRBJ2-7	-	ASSEFFFYEQY
TRBV19	once	TRBJ2-5	-	ASSISGQETQY
TRBV6-6	-	TRBJ2-5	-	ASSYSGGRETQY
TRBV27	-	TRBJ1-5	-	ASSLRRANNQPQH
TRBV6-6	few	TRBJ1-3	TRBD1	ASTQRQGIGNTIY
TRBV7-8	-	TRBJ1-4	TRBD1	ASSLADREREKLF
TRBV5-6	once	TRBJ1-2	-	ASSFRGPDYGYT
TRBV5-4	-	TRBJ2-2	TRBD2	ASSLTSGNTGELF
TRBV5-1	once	TRBJ1-1	-	ASSGGLGTLTEAF
TRBV7-9	-	TRBJ1-1	-	ASSFDRSEAF
TRBV7-2	-	TRBJ2-5	TRBD1	ASSKDTGVRETQY
TRBV13	-	TRBJ1-1	-	ASSRGTVRMTEAF
TRBV7-4	-	TRBJ2-1	TRBD2	ASSQESGSVIDEQF
TRBV6-1	-	TRBJ2-1	TRBD2	ASKGTSGSQDEQF
TRBV6-6	once	TRBJ2-7	-	ASSYTGDRAYEQY
TRBV28	-	TRBJ2-7	-	AAGEESYEQY
TRBV10-3	-	TRBJ2-2	-	AISEPQTYSNTGELF
TRBV9	-	TRBJ1-1	-	ASSPGPRYNEAF
TRBV13	-	TRBJ2-7	-	ASSSRDRPSYEQY
TRBV9	-	TRBJ2-1	-	ASSVSHNEQF
TRBV4-3	-	TRBJ2-7	-	ASSLGKGGYEQY
TRBV29-1	-	TRBJ2-5	-	SARENQETQY
TRBV19	-	TRBJ1-2	-	ASSPAPGPKYGYT
TRBV5-1	once	TRBJ2-1	-	ASRDTPKGSDEQF
TRBV4-2	-	TRBJ2-1	-	ASSPRTAYNEQF
TRBV19	-	TRBJ2-3	TRBD2	ASSISGSADTQY
TRBV5-1	-	TRBJ2-4	-	ASSNSGLNIQY
TRBV9	-	TRBJ1-6	TRBD1	ASSAGTGYSPLH
TRBV13	-	TRBJ2-3	-	ASSARTSTDTQY
TRBV30	-	TRBJ2-3	-	AWSVGGPYTDTQY
TRBV4-1	-	TRBJ2-2	-	ASRGGTGELF
TRBV4-3	-	TRBJ2-1	-	ASSQDSLPSSYNEQF
TRBV7-9	-	TRBJ2-7	TRBD1	ASSSSRRDRSYEQY
TRBV29-1	-	TRBJ1-2	TRBD1	SVEDRDSLNRNYGYT
TRBV15	-	TRBJ2-6	-	ATSRDRAISGANVLT
TRBV15	-	TRBJ2-1	-	ATRANREQF
TRBV4-2	-	TRBJ1-1	-	ASSQGNTEAF